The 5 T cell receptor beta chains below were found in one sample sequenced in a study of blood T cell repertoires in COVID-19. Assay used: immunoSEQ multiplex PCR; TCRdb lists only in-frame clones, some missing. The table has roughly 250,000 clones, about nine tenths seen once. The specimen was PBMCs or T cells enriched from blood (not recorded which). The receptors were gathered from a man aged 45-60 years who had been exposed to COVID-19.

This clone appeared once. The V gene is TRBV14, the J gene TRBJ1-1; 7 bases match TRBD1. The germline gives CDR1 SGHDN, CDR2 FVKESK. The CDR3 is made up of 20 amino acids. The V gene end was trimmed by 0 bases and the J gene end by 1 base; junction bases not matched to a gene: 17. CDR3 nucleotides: TGTGCCAGCAGCCAAGATTGGCAAATACATGAGGACAGGTCGAACACTGAAGCTTTCTTT. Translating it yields CASSQDWQIHEDRSNTEAFF. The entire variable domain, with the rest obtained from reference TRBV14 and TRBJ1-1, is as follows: EAGVTQFPSHSVIEKGQTVTLRCDPISGHDNLYWYRRVMGKEIKFLLHFVKESKQDESGMPNNRFLAERTGGTYSTLKVQPAELEDSGVYFCASSQDWQIHEDRSNTEAFFGQGTRLTVV.

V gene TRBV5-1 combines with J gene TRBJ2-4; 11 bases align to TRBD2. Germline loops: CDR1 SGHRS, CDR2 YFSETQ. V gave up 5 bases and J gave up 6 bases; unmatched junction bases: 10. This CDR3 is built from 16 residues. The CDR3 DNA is TGCGCCAGCAGGAACTTACTAGCGGGGGTTGGAAACATTCAGTACTTC. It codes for CASRNLLAGVGNIQYF.

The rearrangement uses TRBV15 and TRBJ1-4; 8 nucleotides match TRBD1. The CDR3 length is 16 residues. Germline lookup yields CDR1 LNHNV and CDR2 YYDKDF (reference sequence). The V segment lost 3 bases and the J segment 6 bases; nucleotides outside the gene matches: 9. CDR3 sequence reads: CATSSDRGLPHEKLFF. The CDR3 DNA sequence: TGTGCCACCAGCAGCGACAGGGGCCTACCTCATGAAAAACTGTTTTTT.

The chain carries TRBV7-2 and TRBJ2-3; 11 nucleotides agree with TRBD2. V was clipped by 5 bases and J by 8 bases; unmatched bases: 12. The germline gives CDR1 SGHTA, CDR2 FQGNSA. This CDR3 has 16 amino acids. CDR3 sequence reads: CASSRSLSGGAGTQYF. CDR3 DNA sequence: TGTGCCAGCAGCCGCTCACTTAGCGGGGGGGCGGGTACGCAGTATTTT.

CDR3 sequence: CASSLPVDTQYF. DNA for the CDR3: TGTGCCAGCAGTCTTCCCGTGGATACGCAGTATTTT. This sequence joins TRBV7-9 and TRBJ2-3; the D is unclear. CDR3 length: 12 residues. V was pared by 6 bases and J by 6 bases, with 10 bases between. Germline V gene sequence: CDR1 SEHNR, CDR2 FQNEAQ (reference sequence). The full variable domain, its missing parts supplied by reference TRBV7-9 and TRBJ2-3, is DTGVSQNPRHKITKRGQNVTFRCDPISEHNRLYWYRQTLGQGPEFLTYFQNEAQLEKSRLLSDRFSAERPKGSFSTLEIQRTEQGDSAMYLCASSLPVDTQYFGPGTRLTVL.